Included here is one TCR beta chain sequence, with context. The CDR3 contains 15 residues. The V gene lost 5 bases and the J gene lost 2 bases, with 14 bases spanning the gap. The germline V gene encodes CDR1 SGHDT and CDR2 YYEEEE. Original processing methods: Without quality scores, immunoSEQ junctional reads could not be filtered like full-length reads. Generated by immunoSEQ multiplex PCR, the TCRdb table keeps only in-frame clones and is missing some. The V and J calls and clone size were taken over from that table, and D and trimming were inferred from the DNA. The table lists about 2.3 million clones, just over 90% of them singletons. This entry belongs to a study of shared clonotypes between healthy human individuals.

This chain uses TRBV5-6 with TRBJ1-3; a possible D gene is TRBD1 (6 bases). The sequencing input was naive CD4+ T cells from PBMCs. Regarding subset: CD45RA+ positively selected. The receptor's source is a man aged 18 to 29 in good health. Some clones in this sample may be carry-over from other donors' samples. As DNA, the CDR3 is TGTGCCAGCAGTCTCGTACAGGGCACTGGAAACACCATATATTTT. It encodes CASSLVQGTGNTIYF.